The clone carrying this T cell receptor beta chain appeared once. The antigen is unknown. This sample is drawn from a study of T cell responses to AZD1222 COVID-19 vaccine. Overall study results and limits: Two AZD1222 administrations were followed by greater Spike-specific TCR breadth and depth.

Sequencing was performed with immunoSEQ multiplex PCR; in TCRdb, only in-frame clones are kept and a portion is missing. The sample lists 100,000 to 150,000 clones; approximately 83% were seen once. CDR3 length: 15 residues. After removal of 4 bases from V and 2 bases from J, the junction contained 2 bases not matched to a gene. The germline V gene encodes CDR1 SNHLY and CDR2 FYNNEI. This sequence joins TRBV2 and TRBJ2-3; 11 nucleotides agree with TRBD1. The sequencing used peripheral blood, collected on day 0 of AZD1222 vaccination. The clonotype was recovered from an adult in good health. The DNA of the CDR3 is TGTGCCAGCAGTGGGGACAGGGGGTCCACAGATACGCAGTATTTT. Translation gives CASSGDRGSTDTQYF.